Shown below are 16 T cell receptor beta chains from a single sample sequenced in a study of shared clonotypes between healthy human individuals. Sequencing was performed with immunoSEQ multiplex PCR; in TCRdb, only in-frame clones are kept and a portion is missing. The sample consists of more than 2,000,000 clones, approximately 94% of them appearing once. Input material: naive CD4+ T cells sorted from blood. Subset of the sample: CD45RA+ positively selected. The receptors here all came from a man in his late teens or twenties in good health.

The V call is TRBV2, the J call TRBJ2-7; 8 bases line up with TRBD2. This CDR3 spans 14 amino acids. V was clipped by 6 bases and J by 4 bases; unmatched bases: 8. Per germline, CDR1 SNHLY and CDR2 FYNNEI. The CDR3 DNA reads TGTGCCAGCAGGAGGAGCGGGAGTATGTACGAGCAGTACTTC. Translation gives CASRRSGSMYEQYF.

A word on this clone: The identical CDR3 is also encoded by other nucleotide sequences in the sample. This sequence joins TRBV20-1 and TRBJ2-7; D gene ambiguous. Per germline, CDR1 DFQATT and CDR2 SNEGSKA (reference sequence). CDR3 length: 11 residues. V was cut by 1 base and J by 4 bases, with 5 bases left in between. In nucleotides, the CDR3 is TGCAGTGCTAGAGTTCTGTACGAGCAGTACTTC. Amino acids: CSARVLYEQYF.

The rearrangement joins TRBV12-1 to TRBJ2-7; TRBD2 was called by the table and not checked on the DNA. TRBV12-1 is shown as a pseudogene. CDR3 length equals 16 residues. The chain's CDR3 is CASSVPSSGSSHEQYF. In DNA form, the CDR3 reads TGTGCCAGCAGCGTCCCCTCTAGCGGGAGTTCCCACGAGCAGTACTTC.

A note on this clone: Other DNA sequences in the same sample also yield this CDR3. V usage is TRBV2 and J usage is TRBJ1-5; 11 nucleotides align to TRBD1. After removal of 6 bases from V and 4 bases from J, the junction contained 2 bases not matched to a gene. The length of the CDR3 is 14 residues. The V gene's germline CDR1 is SNHLY and CDR2 FYNNEI. The CDR3: CASSGTGGNQPQHF. The CDR3 DNA reads as TGTGCCAGCAGCGGGACAGGGGGAAATCAGCCCCAGCATTTT.

This chain links TRBV18 with TRBJ2-7, with 9 bases identical to TRBD2. Germline CDR1 and CDR2: KGHSH and LQKENI. The CDR3 length is 16 residues. V lost 6 bases to trimming and J lost 2 bases; unmatched junction nucleotides: 11. Written as DNA, the CDR3 is TGTGCCAGCTCTACCGGGAGGCGGGAGGGAGCCTACGAGCAGTACTTC. This sequence encodes CASSTGRREGAYEQYF.

The chain links TRBV7-2 to TRBJ1-4; D not resolved. Germline CDR1 SGHTA, CDR2 FQGNSA. V was trimmed by 9 bases and J by 4 bases, leaving 12 bases between them. The CDR3 extends over 13 amino acids. The CDR3: CASNAGINEKLFF. CDR3 nucleotide sequence: TGTGCCAGTAATGCCGGTATTAATGAAAAACTGTTTTTT.

The CDR3 reads CASSEVLGTSGGAPQYF. The CDR3 region has the DNA TGTGCCAGCAGTGAAGTGTTGGGTACTAGCGGGGGGGCCCCGCAGTATTTT. The chain carries TRBV25-1 and TRBJ2-3; 13 positions match TRBD2. Trimming removed 2 bases from V and 10 bases from J; junction bases left unmatched: 12. This CDR3 contains 17 residues. Per the germline V gene, CDR1 is MGHDK and CDR2 is SYGVNS.

The DNA for the CDR3 is TGTGCCAGTAGTATAGGGGGCGGAGTGGGACAGCCCCAGCATTTT. Translating it yields CASSIGGGVGQPQHF. This chain uses TRBV19 with TRBJ1-5; the D gene is possibly TRBD1 (5 bases). V lost 1 base and J 7 bases, leaving 14 bases between the germline ends. Germline lookup yields CDR1 LNHDA and CDR2 SQIVND (reference sequence). The CDR3 contains 15 residues.

The count of this clone is one. The V gene is TRBV5-1, the J gene TRBJ2-1, with TRBD2 matching 7 bases. V shed 3 bases and J 6 bases; nucleotides not matched to a gene: 9. This CDR3 contains 15 residues. Germline loops: CDR1 SGHRS, CDR2 YFSETQ. The CDR3 sequence: CASSSGGGLGNEQFF. DNA for the CDR3: TGCGCCAGCAGCTCGGGGGGAGGGCTGGGCAATGAGCAGTTCTTC.

The rearrangement uses TRBV2 and TRBJ2-5; the match to TRBD1 covers 9 bases. Germline loops: CDR1 SNHLY, CDR2 FYNNEI. J lost 1 base, V lost 2 bases, and 8 bases had no gene match. The CDR3 contains 17 residues. The CDR3: CASSELDRTGVQETQYF. CDR3 nucleotides: TGTGCCAGCAGTGAATTGGACCGGACAGGGGTCCAAGAGACCCAGTACTTC.

The V call is TRBV5-1, the J call TRBJ2-1, with D tentatively TRBD1 or TRBD2 (5 bases each). Deletions cut 4 bases from V and 5 bases from J, with 10 bases between. Per germline, CDR1 SGHRS and CDR2 YFSETQ. The CDR3 extends over 13 amino acids. The CDR3 loop reads CASSLGTNNEQFF. In DNA, the CDR3 is TGCGCCAGCAGCCTCGGGACGAACAATGAGCAGTTCTTC. The full variable domain, completed using reference TRBV5-1 and TRBJ2-1, is KAGVTQTPRYLIKTRGQQVTLSCSPISGHRSVSWYQQTPGQGLQFLFEYFSETQRNKGNFPGRFSGRQFSNSRSEMNVSTLELGDSALYLCASSLGTNNEQFFGPGTRLTVL.

This clone was seen a single time. V usage is TRBV19 and J usage is TRBJ2-7; 10 bases are a match to TRBD1. The CDR3 length is 15 residues. CDR1 is LNHDA, CDR2 SQIVND, per germline (reference sequence). Trimming removed 3 bases from V and 1 base from J; junction bases left unmatched: 3. The CDR3 bases are TGTGCCAGTAGTATGGGACAGGGGATATCCTACGAGCAGTACTTC. The encoded protein is CASSMGQGISYEQYF. Full variable domain (missing parts from reference TRBV19 and TRBJ2-7): DGGITQSPKYLFRKEGQNVTLSCEQNLNHDAMYWYRQDPGQGLRLIYYSQIVNDFQKGDIAEGYSVSREKKESFPLTVTSAQKNPTAFYLCASSMGQGISYEQYFGPGTRLTVT.

This chain connects TRBV29-1 to TRBJ2-5; 10 bases are a match to TRBD2. Germline V gene lookup returns CDR1 SQVTM and CDR2 ANQGSEA. V lost 6 bases, J lost 5 bases, and 6 bases stayed unmatched. This CDR3 spans 13 amino acids. The CDR3 DNA is TGCAGCGTCGTAGCGGGGGGACGGGAGACCCAGTACTTC. It is translated as CSVVAGGRETQYF.

CDR3 DNA: TGTGCCAGCAGTGATCGGGTGGTCAGGACCTACGAGCAGTACTTC. It specifies CASSDRVVRTYEQYF. The V gene is TRBV2, the J gene TRBJ2-7; D remains unclear. The CDR3 sequence is 15 residues long. V lost 3 bases and J 2 bases, leaving 14 bases between the germline ends. Germline V lookup: CDR1 SNHLY, CDR2 FYNNEI.

The rearrangement joins TRBV5-1 to TRBJ2-1, with 9 bases matching TRBD2. The V segment lost 3 bases and the J segment 6 bases; nucleotides outside the gene matches: 7. The CDR3 length is 15 residues. Per the germline V gene, CDR1 is SGHRS and CDR2 is YFSETQ. The CDR3 spells CASSSSSGNRNEQFF. The DNA for the CDR3 is TGCGCCAGCAGCTCGTCTAGCGGGAATCGCAATGAGCAGTTCTTC. Supplemented by reference TRBV5-1 and TRBJ2-1, the full variable domain reads KAGVTQTPRYLIKTRGQQVTLSCSPISGHRSVSWYQQTPGQGLQFLFEYFSETQRNKGNFPGRFSGRQFSNSRSEMNVSTLELGDSALYLCASSSSSGNRNEQFFGPGTRLTVL.

This chain joins TRBV19 and TRBJ1-6; TRBD1 might be the D (5 bases). Trimming pared 6 bases from V and 7 bases from J, leaving 10 bases between. Germline loops: CDR1 LNHDA, CDR2 SQIVND (reference sequence). The CDR3 contains 13 residues. For the CDR3, the DNA is TGTGCCAGTAGCTGGGGGGGGAATTCACCCCTCCACTTT. Protein sequence: CASSWGGNSPLHF.